Below are 7 T cell receptor beta chains sequenced from a single sample in a study of CD8 T cells in Susac syndrome. Random hexamers were used to reverse transcribe the RNA input (0.5 to 1 ug). TCRdb redid the calling of the immunoSEQ multiplex PCR reads with MiXCR, one entry per CDR3 protein. This table has 55,000 to 70,000 distinct CDR3 sequences, approximately 95% appearing once. The sample comprised CD8+ T cells from PBMCs. The receptors stem from a human donor in good health.

This chain connects TRBV7-3 to TRBJ1-1, with 7 bases fitting TRBD1. The germline V gene has CDR1 SGHTA and CDR2 FQGTGA. V shed 2 bases and J 11 bases; nucleotides not matched to a gene: 8. The CDR3 consists of 13 residues. This CDR3 reads CASSLDGGGEAFF. DNA of the CDR3: TGTGCCAGCAGCTTAGACGGAGGGGGCGAGGCTTTCTTT.

DNA for the CDR3: TGTGCCAGCAGTCCAACGACAGGGGGCGTGGGTCAGCCCCAGCATTTT. Translating it yields CASSPTTGGVGQPQHF. The V gene is TRBV12-3 or TRBV12-4, the J gene TRBJ1-5; 10 bases map to TRBD1. V was pared by 5 bases and J by 6 bases, with 10 bases of the junction left unmatched. The CDR3 length is 16 residues.

The rearrangement uses TRBV6-1 and TRBJ1-1; D gene ambiguous. Germline V gene sequence: CDR1 MNHNS, CDR2 SASEGT. The V end lost 5 bases, the J end lost 7 bases, and 17 bases lay between the germline ends. The CDR3 runs to 14 residues. This CDR3 reads CASSRTVLRVEAFF. In nucleotides, the CDR3 is TGTGCCAGCAGTAGGACGGTTTTGAGGGTTGAAGCTTTCTTT.

This chain joins TRBV13 and TRBJ2-1, with 10 positions matching TRBD2. The CDR3 covers 15 residues. V lost 3 bases to trimming and J lost 5 bases; unmatched junction nucleotides: 4. Germline V gene lookup returns CDR1 PRHDT and CDR2 FYEKMQ (reference sequence). The CDR3 spells CASSFPSGGDNEQFF. DNA of the CDR3: TGTGCCAGCAGCTTCCCTAGCGGGGGTGACAATGAGCAGTTCTTC.

The chain couples TRBV7-9 to TRBJ1-5; D is unresolved. Trimming left V 3 bases short and J 4 bases short, with 10 bases between. Germline V gives CDR1 SEHNR, CDR2 FQNEAQ (reference sequence). The length of the CDR3 is 14 residues. CDR3 residues: CASSFSRGNQPQHF. In nucleotides, the CDR3 is TGTGCCAGCAGCTTCTCTAGAGGAAATCAGCCCCAGCATTTT.

Written as DNA, the CDR3 is TGTGCCAGCAGTCCCCGGGAAGGGGCTTTAGCAGATACGCAGTATTTT. Amino acid sequence: CASSPREGALADTQYF. V gene TRBV6-2 or TRBV6-3 combines with J gene TRBJ2-3; either TRBD1 or TRBD2 may supply D (5 bases each). This CDR3 contains 16 residues. Trimming stripped 5 bases from V and 4 bases from J, with 19 bases between. CDR1 is MNHEY, CDR2 SVGEGT, per germline.

The chain has TRBV10-3 and TRBJ2-7; 7 bases map to TRBD2. The junction had 3 bases not matched to a gene; V was cut back by 2 bases and J by 2 bases. There are 14 residues in the CDR3. Germline CDR1 reads ENHRY; CDR2 reads SYGVKD. CDR3 nucleotide sequence: TGTGCCATCAGTGAGGGGCGGGGGACCTACGAGCAGTACGTC. It is translated as CAISEGRGTYEQYV.